This T cell receptor (beta chain) was obtained from a study of T cells in Graves' hyperthyroidism and ophthalmopathy. Study details: Peripheral blood was acquired at first diagnosis, ahead of any therapy whatsoever.

Each person with ophthalmopathy scored at least 3 on the Clinical Activity Score, reached NOSPECS grade 4 or higher, and had been ill under 3 months. Uncontrolled infection, other autoimmune disease, pregnancy or lactation disqualified patients from enrolment. RNA transcripts gave rise to amplified TCR beta CDR3 regions. In the first-round RT-PCR of the TCR CDR3, the HTBI primer set was used. MiXCR was run by TCRdb on the multiplex PCR reads, yielding one entry per CDR3 protein. The sample has some 650,000 distinct CDR3 sequences, approximately 15% seen once. Of note for this clonotype: Its antigen remains unknown.

Study conclusions and caveats: Blood also contained most expanded thyroid clonotypes above 0.001.

The V gene's germline CDR1 is SGHNT and CDR2 YENEEA. There are 14 residues in the CDR3. After removal of 2 bases from V and 10 bases from J, the junction contained 4 bases not matched to a gene. The V gene is TRBV11-3, the J gene TRBJ1-6; 8 bases fit TRBD1. The source is a woman aged 40 to 50 with Graves' ophthalmopathy. Sample: blood. CDR3 protein: CASSLLSGGSPLHF. Here the CDR3 DNA reads TGTGCCAGCAGCTTATTATCAGGGGGCTCACCCCTCCACTTT. Supplemented by reference TRBV11-3 and TRBJ1-6, the full variable domain reads EAGVVQSPRYKIIEKKQPVAFWCNPISGHNTLYWYLQNLGQGPELLIRYENEEAVDDSQLPKDRFSAERLKGVDSTLKIQPAELGDSAVYLCASSLLSGGSPLHFGNGTRLTVT.